The present entry profiles one TCR beta chain with its context. Just one base apart from a much larger clone, this may be a read error. Time point in this sample: newly diagnosed GD, antithyroid drugs for less than 3 months. RNA from PBMCs was the source of the TCR library. The sample originates from a study of regulatory T cells in long-lasting Graves disease. The authors built TCR beta libraries using iRepertoire HTBI primers and Arm-PCR of CDR3 regions. Authors' analysis steps: The study identified around 62 TRBV and 11 to 15 TRBJ segments across samples. TCRdb reanalysed the multiplex PCR reads using MiXCR and keeps one entry per CDR3 protein. The V and J calls here are based on TCRdb, not the publication. The sample has under 700,000 distinct CDR3 sequences; about 16% are singletons. This sample also belongs to another study, concerning T cells in Graves' hyperthyroidism and ophthalmopathy. Per that study: The authors' 13 V-J model separated ophthalmopathy from stable hyperthyroidism.

The sequenced sample was peripheral blood mononuclear cells (PBMCs), obtained at new diagnosis, from a patient treated with antithyroid drugs. This clonotype originated in a woman aged 35-65 years with Graves disease.

The CDR3 region has the DNA TGCAGTGCTAGAGATCATGGTAGGGGCAGTCAGCCCCAGCATTTT. Encoded protein: CSARDHGRGSQPQHF. The chain employs TRBV20-1 and TRBJ1-5; perhaps TRBD1 as D (5 bases). Trimming removed 0 bases at V and 6 bases at J, with 15 bases between. CDR3 length: 15 residues. The germline V gene has CDR1 DFQATT and CDR2 SNEGSKA (reference sequence).